This entry lists 26 T cell receptor beta chains sequenced from one sample in a study of T cell responses to AZD1222 COVID-19 vaccine. Libraries were prepared by immunoSEQ multiplex PCR; TCRdb keeps only in-frame clonotypes and omits some of them. The sample lists tens of thousands of clones, roughly nine tenths occurring once. Sequenced here: peripheral blood, sampled on day 0 of AZD1222 vaccination. These receptors were taken from an adult in good health.

A few counts support this clone. CDR3 DNA sequence: TGTGCCAGCAGTTCCCCCGGGACAGACCTTAACTATGGCTACACCTTC. Translation: CASSSPGTDLNYGYTF. This chain joins TRBV5-4 and TRBJ1-2; TRBD1 matches at 7 bases. Per germline, CDR1 SGHNT and CDR2 YYREEE (reference sequence). This CDR3 contains 16 residues. V lost 5 bases to trimming and J lost 1 base; unmatched junction nucleotides: 11. Supplemented by reference TRBV5-4 and TRBJ1-2, the full variable domain reads ETGVTQSPTHLIKTRGQQVTLRCSSQSGHNTVSWYQQALGQGPQFIFQYYREEENGRGNFPPRFSGLQFPNYSSELNVNALELDDSALYLCASSSPGTDLNYGYTFGSGTRLTVV.

The chain recombines TRBV9 with TRBJ1-2, with 7 bases that match TRBD1. This CDR3 comprises 14 residues. After removal of 0 bases from V and 4 bases from J, the junction contained 3 bases not matched to a gene. Germline CDR1 reads SGDLS; CDR2 reads YYNGEE. Written as DNA, the CDR3 is TGTGCCAGCAGCGTAGCGGAGGGGGCCTATGGCTACACCTTC. It encodes CASSVAEGAYGYTF.

The V and J genes are TRBV5-5 and TRBJ1-5; D ambiguous. The CDR3 runs to 15 residues. Germline V gene lookup returns CDR1 SGHKS and CDR2 YYEKEE (reference sequence). Trimming cost V 4 bases and J 0 bases, with 11 bases left between them. The CDR3 here is CASSPTGYSNQPQHF. The CDR3 DNA reads TGTGCCAGCAGCCCGACGGGATATAGCAATCAGCCCCAGCATTTT.

The chain's CDR3 is CASSVGGRESSPLHF. The DNA for the CDR3 is TGTGCCAGCAGCGTAGGAGGCAGGGAGAGTTCACCCCTCCACTTT. The chain joins TRBV9 to TRBJ1-6, with D maybe TRBD1 (5 bases). The CDR3 length is 15 residues. V lost 0 bases to trimming and J lost 9 bases, with 13 bases between them. Germline V gives CDR1 SGDLS, CDR2 YYNGEE.

Written as DNA, the CDR3 is TGTGCCAGCAGTTCCGGGACAGGGGTAACTGAAGCTTTCTTT. This sequence encodes CASSSGTGVTEAFF. The chain joins TRBV2 to TRBJ1-1; 10 nucleotides match TRBD1. The CDR3 contains 14 residues. Per the germline V gene, CDR1 is SNHLY and CDR2 is FYNNEI. The ends lost 5 bases at V and 5 bases at J; junction bases unmatched: 5. Drawing the rest from reference TRBV2 and TRBJ1-1, the complete variable domain is EPEVTQTPSHQVTQMGQEVILRCVPISNHLYFYWYRQILGQKVEFLVSFYNNEISEKSEIFDDQFSVERPDGSNFTLKIRSTKLEDSAMYFCASSSGTGVTEAFFGQGTRLTVV.

The chain carries TRBV4-3 and TRBJ2-7; TRBD2 might be the D (5 bases). Germline CDR1 is LGHNA and CDR2 is YSLEER. The CDR3 extends over 14 amino acids. V dropped 1 base and J dropped 7 bases, with 14 bases sitting between them. In DNA form, the CDR3 reads TGCGCCAGCAGCCAAGTTCGGGGTCCGGGGGAGCAGTACTTC. It specifies CASSQVRGPGEQYF.

V is TRBV5-1 and J is TRBJ2-5, with 8 nucleotides matching TRBD1. The CDR3 covers 15 residues. Germline loops: CDR1 SGHRS, CDR2 YFSETQ. The ends lost 0 bases at V and 2 bases at J; junction bases unmatched: 3. The CDR3 is CASSLDRGAQETQYF. The CDR3 DNA reads as TGCGCCAGCAGCTTGGACAGGGGGGCACAAGAGACCCAGTACTTC.

The CDR3 reads CASSYPLPTDYGYTF. The CDR3 nucleotides read TGTGCCAGCAGCTATCCCCTTCCGACAGACTATGGCTACACCTTC. The chain recombines TRBV7-9 with TRBJ1-2, with D possibly TRBD1 on 5 matching bases. V lost 4 bases to trimming and J lost 3 bases, with 15 bases between them. Germline assignment: CDR1 SEHNR and CDR2 FQNEAQ (reference sequence). The CDR3 runs 15 residues.

This clone was seen just once. The genes are TRBV28 and TRBJ2-4, with a weak D call TRBD1 (6 bases). V lost 6 bases, J lost 4 bases, and 31 bases lay in between. Germline CDR1 MDHEN, CDR2 SYDVKM. The CDR3 covers 20 residues. The CDR3 loop is CASRPTGLGSRVAGKNIQYF. Written as DNA, the CDR3 is TGTGCCAGCAGACCAACAGGGCTGGGTAGCAGAGTTGCTGGGAAAAACATTCAGTACTTC.

The chain couples TRBV7-9 to TRBJ2-3; D remains unclear. This CDR3 has 13 residues. Germline CDR1 SEHNR, CDR2 FQNEAQ (reference sequence). Trimming cost V 0 bases and J 4 bases, with 5 bases left between them. The CDR3 protein is CASSLAAADTQYF. As DNA, the CDR3 is TGTGCCAGCAGCTTAGCTGCCGCAGATACGCAGTATTTT.

The CDR3 coding sequence is TGTGCCAGCAGCATTCCCGGGACAGGGAATTCACCCCTCCACTTT. It yields the protein CASSIPGTGNSPLHF. The chain joins TRBV11-2 to TRBJ1-6; 9 bases match TRBD1. This CDR3 comprises 15 residues. The germline V gene encodes CDR1 SGHAT and CDR2 FQNNGV. The trim removed 5 bases at V and 7 bases at J, leaving 6 bases unmatched.

The chain couples TRBV19 to TRBJ1-3, with D uncertain. The CDR3 consists of 14 residues. Deletions cut 3 bases from V and 4 bases from J, with 10 bases between. Germline-derived CDR1 and CDR2 are LNHDA and SQIVND (reference sequence). CDR3 nucleotides: TGTGCCAGTAGTATTGGGAGTAACGGAAACACCATATATTTT. Residues: CASSIGSNGNTIYF.

The chain has TRBV6-4 and TRBJ2-3; no clear D gene. Germline values: CDR1 MRHNA, CDR2 SNTAGT. V was clipped by 0 bases and J by 1 base, with 8 bases between them. The CDR3 has 15 amino acids. This CDR3 is CASSDSSGGTDTQYF. DNA of the CDR3: TGTGCCAGCAGTGACTCATCTGGAGGCACAGATACGCAGTATTTT.

The rearrangement uses TRBV18 and TRBJ2-7, with unresolved D. The V gene's germline CDR1 is KGHSH and CDR2 LQKENI. This CDR3 spans 13 amino acids. The V end lost 3 bases, the J end lost 0 bases, and 6 bases lay between the germline ends. CDR3 loop: CASSPRASYEQYF. CDR3 coding DNA: TGTGCCAGCTCACCTCGGGCCTCCTACGAGCAGTACTTC.

This chain links TRBV4-1 with TRBJ1-2; D is unresolved. The CDR3 loop spans 15 amino acids. Trimming pared 3 bases from V and 2 bases from J, leaving 13 bases between. Germline CDR1 and CDR2: MGHRA and YSYEKL. The CDR3 spells CASSQDYTMNYGYTF. In nucleotides, the CDR3 is TGCGCCAGCAGCCAGGACTATACAATGAACTATGGCTACACCTTC.

The chain employs TRBV27 and TRBJ2-1, with 11 nucleotides matching TRBD1. Germline V gene lookup returns CDR1 MNHEY and CDR2 SMNVEV (reference sequence). Trimming at V came to 5 bases and at J to 9 bases, leaving 6 bases not matched to a gene. CDR3 length: 14 amino acids. The CDR3 sequence: CASSPGQGAVEQFF. The DNA of the CDR3 is TGTGCCAGCAGTCCCGGACAGGGGGCAGTTGAGCAGTTCTTC.

This clone was recorded once. The chain has TRBV7-2 and TRBJ1-2; a weak D match, TRBD1 (6 bases). CDR3 size: 15 residues. CDR1 and CDR2 from the germline V gene are SGHTA and FQGNSA. Trimming stripped 9 bases from V and 2 bases from J, with 19 bases between. The CDR3 DNA reads as TGTGCCAGTGCCTTAGGAGGGGGGTCAAACTATGGCTACACCTTC. It translates to CASALGGGSNYGYTF.

The rearrangement links TRBV30 to TRBJ1-5; D uncertain. Trimming took off 2 bases at V and 3 bases at J, with 8 bases between the two ends. Germline V lookup: CDR1 GTSNPN, CDR2 SVGIG (reference sequence). This CDR3 has 13 residues. The CDR3 is CAWSTRSNQPQHF. The CDR3 DNA sequence: TGTGCCTGGAGTACCAGGTCCAATCAGCCCCAGCATTTT.

The gene calls are TRBV15 and TRBJ2-1; weak D call: TRBD2 (7 bases). Per the germline V gene, CDR1 is LNHNV and CDR2 is YYDKDF (reference sequence). CDR3 length: 16 amino acids. V lost 9 bases and J lost 4, with 22 bases in between. The CDR3 is CATSQGGGPLYNEQFF. DNA of the CDR3: TGTGCCACTAGCCAGGGCGGGGGCCCCCTTTACAATGAGCAGTTCTTC.

The CDR3 bases are TGCGCCAGCAGCTTTGCGGTAAGCTCCTACAATGAGCAGTTCTTC. Amino acid sequence: CASSFAVSSYNEQFF. The chain joins TRBV5-1 to TRBJ2-1; D unclear. This CDR3 comprises 15 residues. Germline V CDR1 and CDR2: SGHRS, YFSETQ. The V end was cut by 2 bases, the J end by 0 bases, with 9 bases between.

On this clone itself: Compared with germline, one end of the junction differs, possibly owing to a read error. The rearrangement joins TRBV7-3 to TRBJ1-1; D is unresolved. The length of the CDR3 is 16 residues. Per the germline V gene, CDR1 is SGHTA and CDR2 is FQGTGA. The CDR3 sequence: CASSLTGVGLGTEAFF. DNA of the CDR3: TGTGCCAGCAGCCTAACGGGCGTGGGCTTGGGGACTGAAGCTTTCTTT.

The chain joins TRBV29-1 to TRBJ2-5; maybe TRBD2 (5 bases). Between the trimmed V and J ends, which lost 6 bases and 1 base, there was a span of 9 bases. This CDR3 is built from 12 residues. CDR1 and CDR2 from the germline V gene are SQVTM and ANQGSEA. The CDR3 reads CSVIGVQETQYF. CDR3 in DNA: TGCAGCGTCATCGGGGTCCAAGAGACCCAGTACTTC.

This clone was seen a single time. Here the CDR3 DNA reads TGTGCCAGCAGCCCGGGTTTGGCGGGAGGAAACGATGAGCAGTTCTTC. It yields the protein CASSPGLAGGNDEQFF. The chain recombines TRBV14 with TRBJ2-1, with TRBD2 matching over 8 bases. This CDR3 comprises 16 residues. V shed 4 bases, J shed 8 bases, and the junction held 13 bases outside the gene matches. Germline values: CDR1 SGHDN, CDR2 FVKESK.

The chain links TRBV28 to TRBJ1-1; 9 bases are a match to TRBD1. The germline V gene has CDR1 MDHEN and CDR2 SYDVKM. Trimming cost V 6 bases and J 9 bases; bases outside gene matches: 14. The CDR3 contains 15 residues. The CDR3 DNA is TGTGCCAGCAGCCCCGGGGGACAGGGTACGGGAAAAGCTTTCTTT. Translation: CASSPGGQGTGKAFF.

The V call is TRBV6-4, the J call TRBJ1-5, with D unclear. V was clipped by 0 bases and J by 4 bases, with 10 bases between them. This CDR3 contains 15 residues. Germline CDR1 and CDR2: MRHNA and SNTAGT. In nucleotides, the CDR3 is TGTGCCAGCAGTGACTCTTTCGAAGGGAATCAGCCCCAGCATTTT. It yields the protein CASSDSFEGNQPQHF.

The gene calls are TRBV28 and TRBJ2-5; 10 nucleotides match TRBD1. The trim removed 11 bases at V and 4 bases at J, leaving 10 bases unmatched. Per germline, CDR1 MDHEN and CDR2 SYDVKM. CDR3 length: 14 residues. CDR3 bases: TGTGCCGGGGGGACAGGGGAAGGGATAGAGACCCAGTACTTC. This gives the protein CAGGTGEGIETQYF.